This T cell receptor (beta chain) was found in a study of molecular identifiers for immune sequencing clone quantification. Study-wide background: Four portions were sequenced after RNA from roughly 20,000 or 100,000 naive CD8 cells was split five ways in replicates.

Listed TCR primers and previously described methods were used for bulk TCR libraries. TCRdb re-called the PCR reads through MiXCR, storing one row per CDR3 protein. The sample holds more than 250,000 distinct CDR3 sequences, about 21% seen once. Study-wide results and caveats: Clones carrying above 20 RNA copies accounted for over 97% of effector molecules, under 1% in naive cells. In a background of over 750,000 naive cells, spiked Jurkat TCR RNA from one cell was reportedly detectable.

Points on this clonotype: Its antigen is undetermined.

The source material was naive CD8+ T cells from blood, with Jurkat cell RNA spiked in. Subset meaning: FACS-sorted CD8+CD4-CCR7+CD45RA+ naive T cells. The clonotype originates from a human donor in good health. Some libraries in this study had Jurkat cell RNA spiked in.

CDR3 nucleotides: TGCGCCAGCAGTGAAAGGGCCGGGGAGCTGTTTTTT. Translating it yields CASSERAGELFF. J is TRBJ2-2 and V is TRBV10-2, with D hard to call. Looked up from germline, CDR1 is WSHSY and CDR2 is SAAADI. This CDR3 contains 12 residues. V lost 3 bases and J 6 bases, leaving 5 bases between the germline ends.